This TCR beta chain was found in a study of shared clonotypes between healthy human individuals. A word on this clone: No antigen is known for it.

V shed 5 bases and J 0 bases; nucleotides not matched to a gene: 15. The CDR3 is made up of 19 amino acids. CDR1 and CDR2 (germline): MDHEN, SYDVKM. A split of CD4+ cells into CD45RA+ naive and CD45RA-negative memory subsets was performed. Study outcomes and limitations: Larger estimated richness was generally seen in naive subsets than in memory subsets.

It was about 180 ng DNA, about 30,000 T cell genomes, that sorted-subset replicate PCRs used. The protocol was immunoSEQ multiplex PCR, while the TCRdb copy is restricted to in-frame clones and leaves out a portion. This table holds roughly 2 million clones, approximately 95% found once. Source material: naive CD4+ T cells sorted from blood. Subset here: CD45RA+ positively selected. The clonotype originates from a man aged 18 to 29 in good health. The rearrangement joins TRBV28 to TRBJ1-3; the match to TRBD1 covers 8 bases. The CDR3 reads CASSPIATTGGGSGNTIYF. In nucleotides, the CDR3 is TGTGCCAGCAGTCCGATCGCAACCACAGGGGGAGGCTCTGGAAACACCATATATTTT. The variable domain in full, with the rest retrieved from reference TRBV28 and TRBJ1-3, is DVKVTQSSRYLVKRTGEKVFLECVQDMDHENMFWYRQDPGLGLRLIYFSYDVKMKEKGDIPEGYSVSREKKERFSLILESASTNQTSMYLCASSPIATTGGGSGNTIYFGEGSWLTVV.